These 2 T cell receptor beta chains originate from one sample sequenced in a study of T cells in Graves' hyperthyroidism and ophthalmopathy. RNA transcripts were the template for amplifying TCR beta CDR3 regions. The HTBI primer set was used in a first-round RT-PCR of the TCR CDR3. One entry per CDR3 protein results from TCRdb running MiXCR on the multiplex PCR reads. The table records 700,000 or so distinct CDR3 sequences, about 17% of them present only once. The sequenced material came from blood. All receptors come from a man between 18 and 35 years old with Graves' hyperthyroidism.

There are a few counts of this clonotype. The J gene is TRBJ2-7, the V gene TRBV7-2, with a weak D call TRBD1 (6 bases). The CDR3 length is 13 residues. V was pared by 5 bases and J by 2 bases, with 10 bases between. The germline V gene has CDR1 SGHTA and CDR2 FQGNSA. The DNA of the CDR3 is TGTGCCAGCAGCACACGGACAGCCTACGAGCAGTACTTC. Its protein is CASSTRTAYEQYF.

In this sample, this clonotype turned up many times. J is TRBJ2-5 and V is TRBV2, with unresolved D. The CDR3 runs 14 residues. Germline-derived CDR1 and CDR2 are SNHLY and FYNNEI. Trimming took off 2 bases at V and 4 bases at J, with 11 bases between the two ends. The CDR3 here is CASSEYAGSETQYF. Written as DNA, the CDR3 is TGTGCCAGCAGTGAATATGCAGGATCAGAGACCCAGTACTTC.